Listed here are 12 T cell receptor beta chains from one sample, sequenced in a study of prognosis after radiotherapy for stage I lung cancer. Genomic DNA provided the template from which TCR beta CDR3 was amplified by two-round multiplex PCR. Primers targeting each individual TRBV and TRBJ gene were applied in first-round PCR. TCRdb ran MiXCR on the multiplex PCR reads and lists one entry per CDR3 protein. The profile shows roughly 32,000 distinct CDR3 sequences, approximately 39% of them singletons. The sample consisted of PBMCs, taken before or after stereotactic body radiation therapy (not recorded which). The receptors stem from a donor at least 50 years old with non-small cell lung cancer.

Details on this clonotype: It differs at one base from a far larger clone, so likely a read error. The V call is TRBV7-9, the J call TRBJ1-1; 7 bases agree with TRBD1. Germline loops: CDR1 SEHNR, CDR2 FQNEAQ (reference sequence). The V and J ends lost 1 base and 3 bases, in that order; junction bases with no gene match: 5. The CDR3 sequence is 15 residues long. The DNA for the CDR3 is TGTGCCAGCAGCTTAGAAAAGGGGGCTTACACTGAAGCTTTCTTT. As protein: CASSLEKGAYTEAFF.

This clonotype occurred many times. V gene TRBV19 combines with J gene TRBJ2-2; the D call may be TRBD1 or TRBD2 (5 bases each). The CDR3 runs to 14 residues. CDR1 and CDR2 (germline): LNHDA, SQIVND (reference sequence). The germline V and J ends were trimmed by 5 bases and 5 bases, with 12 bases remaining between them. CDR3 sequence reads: CASSHGAFTGELFF. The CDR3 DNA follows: TGTGCCAGTAGTCACGGGGCTTTTACCGGGGAGCTGTTTTTT.

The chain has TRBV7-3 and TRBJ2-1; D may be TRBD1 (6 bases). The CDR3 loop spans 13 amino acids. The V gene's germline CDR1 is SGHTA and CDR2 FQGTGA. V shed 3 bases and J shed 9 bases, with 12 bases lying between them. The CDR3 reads CASSFSVGAEQFF. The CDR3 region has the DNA TGTGCCAGCAGCTTTAGCGTGGGGGCTGAGCAGTTCTTC.

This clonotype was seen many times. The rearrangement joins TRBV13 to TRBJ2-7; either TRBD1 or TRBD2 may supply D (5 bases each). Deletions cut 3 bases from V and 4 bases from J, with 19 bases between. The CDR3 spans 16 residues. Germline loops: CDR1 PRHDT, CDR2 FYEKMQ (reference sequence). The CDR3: CASSLFGRVGVYEQYF. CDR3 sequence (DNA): TGTGCCAGCAGCTTGTTTGGAAGGGTGGGGGTTTACGAGCAGTACTTC.

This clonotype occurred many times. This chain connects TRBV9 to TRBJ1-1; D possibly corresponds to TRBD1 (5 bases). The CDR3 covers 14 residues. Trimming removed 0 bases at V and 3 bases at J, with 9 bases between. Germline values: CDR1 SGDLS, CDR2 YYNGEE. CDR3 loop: CASSVEGKDTEAFF. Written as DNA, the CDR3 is TGTGCCAGCAGCGTAGAGGGGAAGGACACTGAAGCTTTCTTT.

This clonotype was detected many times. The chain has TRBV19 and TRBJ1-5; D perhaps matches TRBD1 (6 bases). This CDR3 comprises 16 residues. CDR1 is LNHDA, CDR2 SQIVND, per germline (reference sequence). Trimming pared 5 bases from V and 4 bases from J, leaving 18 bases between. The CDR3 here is CASSPISGQTNQPQHF. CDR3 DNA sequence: TGTGCCAGTAGTCCCATAAGCGGACAGACAAATCAGCCCCAGCATTTT.

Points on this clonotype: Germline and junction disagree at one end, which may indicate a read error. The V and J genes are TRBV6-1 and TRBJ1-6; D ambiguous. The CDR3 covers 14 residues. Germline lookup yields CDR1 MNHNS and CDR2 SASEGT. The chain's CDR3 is CASSGRSFNSPLNF. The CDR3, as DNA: TGTGCCAGCAGTGGGAGGTCGTTTAATTCACCCCTCAACTTT.

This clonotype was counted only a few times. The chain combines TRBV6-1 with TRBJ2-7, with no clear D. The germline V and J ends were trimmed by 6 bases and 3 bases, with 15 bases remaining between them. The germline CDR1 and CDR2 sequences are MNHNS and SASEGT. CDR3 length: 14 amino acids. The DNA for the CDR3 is TGTGCCAGCAGGGCGAACGGACGAAACTACGAGCAGTACTTC. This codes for CASRANGRNYEQYF.

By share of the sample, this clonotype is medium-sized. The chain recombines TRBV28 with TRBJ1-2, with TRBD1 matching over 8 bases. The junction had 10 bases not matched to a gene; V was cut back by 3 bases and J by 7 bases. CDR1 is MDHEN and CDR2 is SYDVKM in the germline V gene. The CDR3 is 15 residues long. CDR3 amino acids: CASSFPTTGVRGYTF. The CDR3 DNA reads TGTGCCAGCAGTTTCCCTACGACAGGGGTCCGTGGCTACACCTTC.

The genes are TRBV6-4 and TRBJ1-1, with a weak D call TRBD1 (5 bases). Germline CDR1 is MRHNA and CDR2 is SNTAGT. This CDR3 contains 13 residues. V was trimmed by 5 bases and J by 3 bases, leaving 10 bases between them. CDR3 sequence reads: CASSLDRDTEAFF. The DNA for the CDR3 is TGTGCCAGCAGTCTAGACAGAGACACTGAAGCTTTCTTT.

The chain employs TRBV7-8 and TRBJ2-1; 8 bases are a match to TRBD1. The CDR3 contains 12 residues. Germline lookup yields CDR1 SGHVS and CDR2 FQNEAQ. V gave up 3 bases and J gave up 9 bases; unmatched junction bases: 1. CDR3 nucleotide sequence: TGTGCCAGCAGCTTCAGGGGGCGTGAGCAGTTCTTC. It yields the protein CASSFRGREQFF.

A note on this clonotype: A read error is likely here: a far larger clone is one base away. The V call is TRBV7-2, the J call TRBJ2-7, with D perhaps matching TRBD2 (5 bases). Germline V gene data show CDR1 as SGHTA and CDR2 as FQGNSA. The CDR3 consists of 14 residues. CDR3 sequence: CSSSLYPTSGWRYF. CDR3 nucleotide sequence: TGTTCCAGCAGCTTATATCCCACGTCGGGGTGGAGGTACTTC.